This TCR beta chain derives from a study of OX40 agonist ivuxolimab in advanced cancers. The study's findings and limits: At 0.1 to 3.0 mg/kg and by week 6, clonal expansion occurred in CD4+ and CD8+ blood T cells. Nonresponders included some who also had low normalized T-cell clonal expansion. CD8+ T cells were the subset that, on average, had more expanded clones than CD4+.

The CDR3 has 15 residues. Germline assignment: CDR1 SGHAT and CDR2 FQNNGV. The ends lost 5 bases at V and 2 bases at J; junction bases unmatched: 3. About this clone itself: As yet, its antigen is unknown.

Assay used: immunoSEQ multiplex PCR; TCRdb lists only in-frame clones, some missing. The profile covers roughly 40,000 clones, with about four fifths appearing a single time and approximately 23% taken by the ten largest. The input for sequencing was CD4+ or CD8+ T cells sorted from blood, taken in a trial of the OX40 agonist ivuxolimab. The TCR was taken from an adult with an advanced solid tumor such as melanoma, head and neck, liver or kidney cancer. This sequence joins TRBV11-2 and TRBJ2-7; TRBD2 matches at 13 bases. This CDR3 reads CASSLGLAGTYEQYF. CDR3 DNA sequence: TGTGCCAGCAGCCTGGGACTAGCGGGGACCTACGAGCAGTACTTC.